The 4 T cell receptor beta chains below all came from one sample that was sequenced in a study of blood T cells in healthy people across ages. A second PCR of about 7 to 11 cycles used a sample-barcoded 5' primer and a J-beta primer mix. MiXCR, run by TCRdb on the 5' RACE reads, gives a single entry per CDR3 protein. The sample lists roughly 1,800,000 distinct CDR3 sequences, roughly 50% occurring once. The source material was blood. These receptors originate from a woman in her forties in good health.

V usage is TRBV6-1 and J usage is TRBJ1-5; unclear D gene. The germline V gene has CDR1 MNHNS and CDR2 SASEGT. The ends were cut back, 6 bases at V and 6 bases at J, with 12 bases in the middle. This CDR3 is built from 13 residues. This CDR3 reads CASRFGETQPQHF. DNA for the CDR3: TGTGCCAGCAGATTCGGGGAGACTCAGCCCCAGCATTTT.

In its sample, this clonotype was seen a few times. The chain is built from TRBV6-5 and TRBJ2-7; weak D call: TRBD1 (6 bases). Looked up from germline, CDR1 is MNHEY and CDR2 is SVGAGI. V gave up 5 bases and J gave up 0 bases, with 11 bases separating them. CDR3 size: 14 residues. CDR3 nucleotide sequence: TGTGCCAGCAGTAACAGGACAGTCTCCTACGAGCAGTACTTC. Translating gives CASSNRTVSYEQYF.

This clonotype was seen a few times. The CDR3 DNA is TGTGCCAGCAGCTTAGGCCACGGGGCCGAGCAGTACTTC. This gives the protein CASSLGHGAEQYF. The J gene is TRBJ2-7, the V gene TRBV13, with D possibly called TRBD1 or TRBD2 (5 bases each). CDR1 and CDR2 from the germline V gene are PRHDT and FYEKMQ (reference sequence). V dropped 0 bases and J dropped 6 bases, with 9 bases sitting between them. This CDR3 contains 13 residues.

In its sample, this clonotype was seen a few times. The V and J genes are TRBV2 and TRBJ2-1; 9 bases line up with TRBD2. V shed 7 bases and J 7 bases; nucleotides not matched to a gene: 2. The CDR3 has 12 residues. Germline assignment: CDR1 SNHLY and CDR2 FYNNEI. CDR3 coding DNA: TGTGCCAGCAAGCGGGGGGTAAATGAGCAGTTCTTC. Translated: CASKRGVNEQFF.